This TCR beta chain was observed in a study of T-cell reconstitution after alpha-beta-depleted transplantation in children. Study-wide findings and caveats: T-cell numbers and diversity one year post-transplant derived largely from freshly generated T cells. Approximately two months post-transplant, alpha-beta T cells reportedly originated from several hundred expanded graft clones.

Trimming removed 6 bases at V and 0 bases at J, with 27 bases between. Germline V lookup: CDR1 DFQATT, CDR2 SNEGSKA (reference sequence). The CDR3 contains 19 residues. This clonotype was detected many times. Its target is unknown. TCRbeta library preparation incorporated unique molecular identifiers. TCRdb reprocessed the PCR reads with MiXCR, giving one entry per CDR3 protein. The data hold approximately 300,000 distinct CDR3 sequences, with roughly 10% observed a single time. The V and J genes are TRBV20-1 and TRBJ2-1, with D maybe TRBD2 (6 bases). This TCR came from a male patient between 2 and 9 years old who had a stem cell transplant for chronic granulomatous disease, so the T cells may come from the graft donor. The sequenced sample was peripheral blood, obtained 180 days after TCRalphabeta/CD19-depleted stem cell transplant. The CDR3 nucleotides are TGCAGTGCCCCTCCGTTGCGGAAACGGGGGATCAACTCCTACAATGAGCAGTTCTTC. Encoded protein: CSAPPLRKRGINSYNEQFF.